Following are 14 T cell receptor beta chains from one sample sequenced in a study of T cell changes during pregnancy in multiple sclerosis. Some clones are missing from TCRdb's copy, which holds only in-frame ones; the method was immunoSEQ multiplex PCR. The sample lists 25,000 to 35,000 clones, around 89% occurring once. Here the sequenced sample was CD4+ T cells from peripheral blood mononuclear cells, taken in the third trimester of pregnancy. Receptors were obtained from a female donor in good health, enrolled as a control in a pregnancy study.

The genes are TRBV7-2 and TRBJ2-5, with 9 bases matching TRBD2. The CDR3 has 14 amino acids. V lost 5 bases and J lost 3; bases outside the gene matches: 4. The germline V gene has CDR1 SGHTA and CDR2 FQGNSA. The DNA of the CDR3 is TGTGCCAGCAGCCCGGGACTAGCTAAAGAGACCCAGTACTTC. Residues: CASSPGLAKETQYF.

The gene calls are TRBV29-1 and TRBJ1-2; 7 bases fit TRBD1. V was pared by 6 bases and J by 5 bases, with 9 bases of the junction left unmatched. The CDR3 covers 13 residues. From germline, CDR1 is SQVTM and CDR2 ANQGSEA. CDR3 nucleotides: TGCAGCGTAGTTTCAGGGGGAAGGTATGGCTACACCTTC. Its protein is CSVVSGGRYGYTF.

This clone was seen only once. The chain combines TRBV18 with TRBJ1-2; 9 nucleotides match TRBD1. The CDR3 length is 14 residues. CDR1 is KGHSH, CDR2 LQKENI, per germline. V was pared by 3 bases and J by 8 bases, with 7 bases of the junction left unmatched. The CDR3 spells CASSPLDRGEGYTF. CDR3 DNA: TGTGCCAGCTCACCGTTGGACAGGGGAGAAGGCTACACCTTC.

This chain uses TRBV5-1 with TRBJ2-7, with 8 nucleotides matching TRBD1. The germline gives CDR1 SGHRS, CDR2 YFSETQ. The length of the CDR3 is 15 residues. The trim removed 4 bases at V and 6 bases at J, leaving 12 bases unmatched. CDR3 amino acids: CASSRDSQGAGEQYF. As DNA, the CDR3 is TGCGCCAGCAGCCGCGACTCCCAGGGGGCGGGCGAGCAGTACTTC. Combining the CDR3 with reference TRBV5-1 and TRBJ2-7 gives the whole variable domain KAGVTQTPRYLIKTRGQQVTLSCSPISGHRSVSWYQQTPGQGLQFLFEYFSETQRNKGNFPGRFSGRQFSNSRSEMNVSTLELGDSALYLCASSRDSQGAGEQYFGPGTRLTVT.

The chain joins TRBV15 to TRBJ2-1; D not resolved. Germline V gene data show CDR1 as LNHNV and CDR2 as YYDKDF (reference sequence). The CDR3 extends over 11 amino acids. V lost 2 bases and J lost 8, with 4 bases in between. The CDR3, as DNA: TGTGCCACCAGCAGATCTGATGAGCAGTTCTTC. It specifies CATSRSDEQFF.

The chain combines TRBV5-1 with TRBJ1-2, with unresolved D. V dropped 4 bases and J dropped 4 bases, with 11 bases sitting between them. The CDR3 loop spans 13 amino acids. Per the germline V gene, CDR1 is SGHRS and CDR2 is YFSETQ. The CDR3 protein is CASSNSLSYGYTF. The CDR3 DNA reads TGCGCCAGCAGCAACAGTCTTAGCTATGGCTACACCTTC.

This rearrangement joins TRBV18 to TRBJ1-2; D uncertain. Germline CDR1 KGHSH, CDR2 LQKENI. This CDR3 contains 15 residues. With 3 bases removed from V and 4 bases from J, the gap between germline ends came to 15 bases. The CDR3 sequence is CASSPISGFGYGYTF. The CDR3 DNA reads TGTGCCAGCTCACCCATCTCGGGGTTCGGCTATGGCTACACCTTC.

This chain links TRBV9 with TRBJ2-3; TRBD2 agrees at 10 bases. CDR3 length equals 16 residues. Germline V gene sequence: CDR1 SGDLS, CDR2 YYNGEE. Trimming removed 5 bases from V and 0 bases from J; junction bases left unmatched: 6. The CDR3 nucleotides read TGTGCCAGCAGTACGAAAGCGGGAGGGAGCACAGATACGCAGTATTTT. Encoded protein: CASSTKAGGSTDTQYF.

J is TRBJ2-5 and V is TRBV9; 10 bases agree with TRBD1. J was trimmed by 1 base and V by 0 bases; bases with no gene match: 0. The germline CDR1 and CDR2 sequences are SGDLS and YYNGEE. The CDR3 contains 15 residues. The chain's CDR3 is CASSVGDRGQETQYF. The CDR3 DNA follows: TGTGCCAGCAGCGTAGGGGACAGGGGCCAAGAGACCCAGTACTTC. Together with reference TRBV9 and TRBJ2-5, the CDR3 gives the full variable domain: DSGVTQTPKHLITATGQRVTLRCSPRSGDLSVYWYQQSLDQGLQFLIQYYNGEERAKGNILERFSAQQFPDLHSELNLSSLELGDSALYFCASSVGDRGQETQYFGPGTRLLVL.

The CDR3 DNA sequence: TGCGCCAGCAGCCAAATCCGCGGATGGGGCTACACCTTC. Its protein is CASSQIRGWGYTF. This chain links TRBV4-3 with TRBJ1-2; D is undetermined. The CDR3 loop spans 13 amino acids. V was shortened by 2 bases and J by 8 bases, with 12 bases between the two germline ends. CDR1 LGHNA and CDR2 YSLEER come from the germline V gene.

The rearrangement joins TRBV7-2 to TRBJ2-3; D unresolved. CDR3 length: 13 residues. V dropped 0 bases and J dropped 4 bases, with 5 bases sitting between them. CDR1 and CDR2 from the germline V gene are SGHTA and FQGNSA. This chain's CDR3 is CASSLAGADTQYF. Here the CDR3 DNA reads TGTGCCAGCAGCTTAGCCGGTGCAGATACGCAGTATTTT.

This sequence joins TRBV10-3 and TRBJ2-3; 10 nucleotides align to TRBD2. Germline assignment: CDR1 ENHRY and CDR2 SYGVKD. The CDR3 spans 15 residues. V lost 3 bases, J lost 6 bases, and 6 bases stayed unmatched. The CDR3 DNA follows: TGTGCCATCAGTGACCAACTAGCGGGAAAGGATACGCAGTATTTT. Translating it yields CAISDQLAGKDTQYF.

The chain joins TRBV19 to TRBJ1-2; a possible D gene is TRBD1 (6 bases). The CDR3 has 14 residues. CDR1 is LNHDA, CDR2 SQIVND, per germline (reference sequence). V lost 5 bases to trimming and J lost 8 bases, with 18 bases between them. The chain's CDR3 is CASSLTGLHGGYTF. The CDR3, as DNA: TGTGCCAGTAGTTTGACAGGTTTGCACGGGGGCTACACCTTC.

The J gene is TRBJ2-7, the V gene TRBV10-3; 12 bases map to TRBD2. This CDR3 is 18 amino acids long. Germline CDR1 reads ENHRY; CDR2 reads SYGVKD. J was trimmed by 0 bases and V by 6 bases; bases with no gene match: 12. CDR3: CAIRPQTSGRPSSYEQYF. The CDR3 DNA reads TGTGCCATCAGGCCCCAGACTAGCGGGAGACCCAGCTCCTACGAGCAGTACTTC.